These 22 T cell receptor beta chains were sequenced from one sample in a study of cytomegalovirus exposure and HLA in healthy donors. PCR amplification relied on 60 Vbeta primers (plus 13 Jbeta primers). Some clones are missing from TCRdb's copy, which holds only in-frame ones; the method was immunoSEQ multiplex PCR. There are about 130,000 clones in the sample; 80% occur only once, and 1% lies in the top ten. Sequenced: PBMCs. The receptors originated from a man between 40 and 49 years old in good health and CMV-seronegative.

The J gene is TRBJ1-2, the V gene TRBV28, with no clear D. The CDR3 length is 12 residues. Germline V gene sequence: CDR1 MDHEN, CDR2 SYDVKM. V lost 2 bases to trimming and J lost 6 bases, with 7 bases between them. CDR3 in amino acids: CASSLAANGYTF. For the CDR3, the DNA is TGTGCCAGCAGTTTAGCAGCGAATGGCTACACCTTC.

V usage is TRBV6-6 and J usage is TRBJ1-2; no firm D call. Germline V gene lookup returns CDR1 MNHNY and CDR2 SVGAGI (reference sequence). The CDR3 runs to 13 residues. V shed 7 bases and J shed 7 bases, with 16 bases lying between them. The CDR3 loop reads CASTVDTFGGYTF. CDR3 coding DNA: TGTGCCAGCACTGTCGACACGTTCGGTGGCTACACCTTC.

This clone was observed a few times. The chain joins TRBV7-6 to TRBJ1-1; D is possibly TRBD1 (6 bases). Germline values: CDR1 SGHVS, CDR2 FNYEAQ. V was shortened by 8 bases and J by 4 bases, with 14 bases between the two germline ends. CDR3 length: 13 residues. The CDR3 is CASLGGGTTEAFF. Here the CDR3 DNA reads TGTGCCAGCCTAGGGGGAGGGACCACTGAAGCTTTCTTT.

The chain employs TRBV27 and TRBJ2-3; 12 bases are shared with TRBD2. This CDR3 region has 16 residues. V lost 3 bases to trimming and J lost 0 bases; unmatched junction nucleotides: 1. Germline V gene data show CDR1 as MNHEY and CDR2 as SMNVEV (reference sequence). CDR3 in DNA: TGTGCCAGCAGTTTCCTAGCGGGAGGGAGCACAGATACGCAGTATTTT. It encodes CASSFLAGGSTDTQYF.

This chain uses TRBV28 with TRBJ2-7; D perhaps matches TRBD1 (5 bases). V lost 8 bases and J lost 1, with 12 bases in between. This CDR3 spans 13 amino acids. Per the germline V gene, CDR1 is MDHEN and CDR2 is SYDVKM. The CDR3 loop is CASFKQESYEQYF. CDR3 nucleotide sequence: TGTGCCAGCTTCAAACAGGAATCCTACGAGCAGTACTTC.

This clone was picked up one time. The chain carries TRBV2 and TRBJ1-6; TRBD1 aligns across 9 bases. CDR1 and CDR2 from the germline V gene are SNHLY and FYNNEI. The CDR3 runs to 14 residues. J was trimmed by 9 bases and V by 5 bases; bases with no gene match: 5. This CDR3 reads CASSPDRGSSPLHF. CDR3 nucleotide sequence: TGTGCCAGCAGTCCCGACAGGGGGAGTTCACCCCTCCACTTT. Full variable domain (remainder filled in from reference TRBV2 and TRBJ1-6): EPEVTQTPSHQVTQMGQEVILRCVPISNHLYFYWYRQILGQKVEFLVSFYNNEISEKSEIFDDQFSVERPDGSNFTLKIRSTKLEDSAMYFCASSPDRGSSPLHFGNGTRLTVT.

This clone was picked up a small number of times. The gene calls are TRBV5-1 and TRBJ1-1; D uncertain. Germline V CDR1 and CDR2: SGHRS, YFSETQ. Trimming removed 0 bases at V and 2 bases at J, with 8 bases between. The CDR3 length is 14 residues. The CDR3 here is CASSLAPGNTEAFF. The DNA of the CDR3 is TGCGCCAGCAGCTTGGCGCCGGGTAACACTGAAGCTTTCTTT.

In this sample, this clone turned up a few times. The rearrangement links TRBV2 to TRBJ2-7; TRBD2 matches 8 bases. CDR1 is SNHLY and CDR2 is FYNNEI in the germline V gene. The CDR3 runs to 14 residues. Unmatched junction bases numbered 9, after V lost 7 bases and J lost 4 bases. In nucleotides, the CDR3 is TGTGCCAGCACCGGGAGGGGACACTCTTACGAGCAGTACTTC. Protein sequence: CASTGRGHSYEQYF. Full variable domain (outside the CDR3, taken from reference TRBV2 and TRBJ2-7): EPEVTQTPSHQVTQMGQEVILRCVPISNHLYFYWYRQILGQKVEFLVSFYNNEISEKSEIFDDQFSVERPDGSNFTLKIRSTKLEDSAMYFCASTGRGHSYEQYFGPGTRLTVT.

The genes are TRBV10-3 and TRBJ2-1; 10 bases match TRBD2. The V segment lost 0 bases and the J segment 9 bases; nucleotides outside the gene matches: 8. Looked up from germline, CDR1 is ENHRY and CDR2 is SYGVKD. CDR3 size: 16 residues. In DNA, the CDR3 is TGTGCCATCAGTGAGTCGACGGTAGCGGGAGGAAGTGAGCAGTTCTTC. Residues: CAISESTVAGGSEQFF.

The genes are TRBV7-3 and TRBJ2-1; TRBD1 matches at 8 bases. Germline V lookup: CDR1 SGHTA, CDR2 FQGTGA. J was trimmed by 0 bases and V by 5 bases; bases with no gene match: 3. CDR3 size: 15 residues. The CDR3 DNA reads as TGTGCCAGCAGCCCGGACAGGGCCTCCTACAATGAGCAGTTCTTC. The encoded protein is CASSPDRASYNEQFF. Together with reference TRBV7-3 and TRBJ2-1, the CDR3 gives the full variable domain: GAGVSQTPSNKVTEKGKYVELRCDPISGHTALYWYRQSLGQGPEFLIYFQGTGAADDSGLPNDRFFAVRPEGSVSTLKIQRTERGDSAVYLCASSPDRASYNEQFFGPGTRLTVL.

The CDR3 DNA reads TGCAGCGTTGCAAGACAGATGGCTAACAATGAGCAGTTCTTC. It codes for CSVARQMANNEQFF. This rearrangement joins TRBV29-1 to TRBJ2-1; D might be TRBD1 (5 bases). The CDR3 covers 14 residues. V lost 4 bases, J lost 5 bases, and 15 bases lay in between. Germline V gene lookup returns CDR1 SQVTM and CDR2 ANQGSEA.

This rearrangement joins TRBV9 to TRBJ1-1; D possibly corresponds to TRBD1 (6 bases). Germline assignment: CDR1 SGDLS and CDR2 YYNGEE. The germline V and J ends were trimmed by 3 bases and 4 bases, with 10 bases remaining between them. The CDR3 extends over 13 amino acids. CDR3 protein: CASSGGGRTEAFF. The CDR3 DNA reads TGTGCCAGCAGCGGAGGGGGACGCACTGAAGCTTTCTTT.

The gene calls are TRBV2 and TRBJ1-1; no firm D call. The CDR3 is made up of 13 amino acids. V was shortened by 10 bases and J by 5 bases, with 17 bases between the two germline ends. Germline V gene data show CDR1 as SNHLY and CDR2 as FYNNEI. CDR3 protein: CANGPGERTEAFF. The CDR3, as DNA: TGTGCCAACGGCCCTGGAGAGCGGACTGAAGCTTTCTTT. The variable domain in full, completed from reference TRBV2 and TRBJ1-1, reads EPEVTQTPSHQVTQMGQEVILRCVPISNHLYFYWYRQILGQKVEFLVSFYNNEISEKSEIFDDQFSVERPDGSNFTLKIRSTKLEDSAMYFCANGPGERTEAFFGQGTRLTVV.

The CDR3 coding sequence is TGCAGCGCAGCGCCGCTAGCGGGAGTGGCCGGGGAGCTGTTTTTT. Encoded protein: CSAAPLAGVAGELFF. The chain links TRBV29-1 to TRBJ2-2; 10 nucleotides match TRBD2. The CDR3 loop spans 15 amino acids. Germline V gene lookup returns CDR1 SQVTM and CDR2 ANQGSEA. With 7 bases clipped from V and 6 bases from J, the junction kept 11 bases outside the gene matches.

There are a few counts of this clone. The chain combines TRBV10-3 with TRBJ1-5, with 7 bases identical to TRBD1. The trim removed 11 bases at V and 4 bases at J, leaving 5 bases unmatched. There are 12 residues in the CDR3. Germline loops: CDR1 ENHRY, CDR2 SYGVKD. The CDR3 is CAVGQDNQPQHF. In DNA, the CDR3 is TGTGCCGTCGGACAGGATAATCAGCCCCAGCATTTT.

The CDR3 DNA reads as TGTGCCAGCTCAGGAGGGCAGAACACTGAAGCTTTCTTT. The encoded protein is CASSGGQNTEAFF. The chain carries TRBV18 and TRBJ1-1; D gene unclear. Germline loops: CDR1 KGHSH, CDR2 LQKENI. The CDR3 is made up of 13 amino acids. Trimming took 5 bases from V and 1 from J, leaving 8 bases between them.

The chain recombines TRBV6-1 with TRBJ1-5; maybe TRBD1 (6 bases). CDR1 is MNHNS and CDR2 is SASEGT in the germline V gene. This CDR3 has 15 amino acids. V was trimmed by 8 bases and J by 4 bases, leaving 18 bases between them. CDR3 residues: CASWGGRVGNQPQHF. DNA of the CDR3: TGTGCCAGCTGGGGGGGGCGCGTAGGAAATCAGCCCCAGCATTTT.

The genes are TRBV7-2 and TRBJ2-7; 7 nucleotides align to TRBD2. This CDR3 spans 13 amino acids. Trimming removed 5 bases from V and 3 bases from J; junction bases left unmatched: 4. Germline V lookup: CDR1 SGHTA, CDR2 FQGNSA. The CDR3 nucleotides are TGTGCCAGCAGCAAAGCGGGACGCTACGAGCAGTACTTC. Its protein product is CASSKAGRYEQYF. The full variable domain, rest sourced from reference TRBV7-2 and TRBJ2-7, is GAGVSQSPSNKVTEKGKDVELRCDPISGHTALYWYRQSLGQGLEFLIYFQGNSAPDKSGLPSDRFSAERTGGSVSTLTIQRTQQEDSAVYLCASSKAGRYEQYFGPGTRLTVT.

The chain combines TRBV28 with TRBJ2-5; D is undetermined. From germline, CDR1 is MDHEN and CDR2 SYDVKM. The CDR3 covers 11 residues. Trimming took off 7 bases at V and 8 bases at J, with 11 bases between the two ends. Here the CDR3 reads CASIIGQTQYF. The CDR3 DNA reads as TGTGCCAGCATTATCGGTCAAACCCAGTACTTC.

This sequence joins TRBV7-6 and TRBJ2-5, with 7 nucleotides matching TRBD2. CDR1 SGHVS and CDR2 FNYEAQ come from the germline V gene. This CDR3 comprises 15 residues. V shed 0 bases and J 1 base; nucleotides not matched to a gene: 2. Here the CDR3 DNA reads TGTGCCAGCAGCTTAGCCCGGACTAGCCAAGAGACCCAGTACTTC. Protein sequence: CASSLARTSQETQYF.

This chain uses TRBV7-2 with TRBJ1-5; TRBD1 is a possible D gene (6 bases). CDR1 and CDR2 from the germline V gene are SGHTA and FQGNSA. The V end was cut by 5 bases, the J end by 6 bases, with 14 bases between. The CDR3 totals 14 residues. The CDR3 loop reads CASSPNRASQPQHF. For the CDR3, the DNA is TGTGCCAGCAGCCCTAACAGGGCCTCTCAGCCCCAGCATTTT.

This clone showed up just once. The CDR3, as DNA: TGTGCCAGCAGTCCGGCCGGGAGAGGGGACACTGAAGCTTTCTTT. This codes for CASSPAGRGDTEAFF. The chain joins TRBV28 to TRBJ1-1; maybe TRBD1 (5 bases). Germline CDR1 reads MDHEN; CDR2 reads SYDVKM. V lost 5 bases, J lost 3 bases, and 16 bases lay in between. This CDR3 comprises 15 residues. The full variable domain, rest sourced from reference TRBV28 and TRBJ1-1, is DVKVTQSSRYLVKRTGEKVFLECVQDMDHENMFWYRQDPGLGLRLIYFSYDVKMKEKGDIPEGYSVSREKKERFSLILESASTNQTSMYLCASSPAGRGDTEAFFGQGTRLTVV.